This T cell receptor (beta chain) comes out of a study of immune evolution from preneoplasia to lung adenocarcinoma. The table came from immunoSEQ multiplex PCR; TCRdb's copy has only in-frame clones and leaves some out. The sample yields around 4,100 clones, roughly 86% seen once. In germline, CDR1 is SGHRS, CDR2 YFSETQ. This CDR3 is built from 14 residues. V lost 1 base, J lost 0 bases, and 4 bases lay in between. This TCR was sampled from a donor at least 70 years old with lung adenocarcinoma. Source material: FFPE minimally invasive lung adenocarcinoma tissue. The rearrangement joins TRBV5-1 to TRBJ2-2; D not certain. CDR3 sequence reads: CASSLLANTGELFF. Written as DNA, the CDR3 is TGCGCCAGCAGCTTGCTAGCGAACACCGGGGAGCTGTTTTTT.